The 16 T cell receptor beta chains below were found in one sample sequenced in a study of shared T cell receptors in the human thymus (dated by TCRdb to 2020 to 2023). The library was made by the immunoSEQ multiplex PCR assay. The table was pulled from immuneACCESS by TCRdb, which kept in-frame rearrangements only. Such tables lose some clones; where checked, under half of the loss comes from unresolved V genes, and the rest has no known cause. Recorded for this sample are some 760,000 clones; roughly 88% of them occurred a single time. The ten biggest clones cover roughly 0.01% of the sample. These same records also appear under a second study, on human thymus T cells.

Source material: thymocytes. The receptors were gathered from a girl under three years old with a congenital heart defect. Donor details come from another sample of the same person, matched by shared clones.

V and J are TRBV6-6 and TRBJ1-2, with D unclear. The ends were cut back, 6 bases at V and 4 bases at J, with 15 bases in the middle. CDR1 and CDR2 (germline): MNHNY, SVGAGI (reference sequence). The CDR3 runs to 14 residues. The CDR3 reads CASSSRSYIYGYTF. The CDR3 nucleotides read TGTGCCAGCAGCTCCCGATCCTATATCTATGGCTACACCTTC.

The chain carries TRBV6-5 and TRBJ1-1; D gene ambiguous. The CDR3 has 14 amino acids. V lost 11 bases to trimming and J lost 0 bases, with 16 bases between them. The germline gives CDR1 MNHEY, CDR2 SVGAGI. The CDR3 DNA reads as TGTGCCGTTGTTGCAAATAACATGAACACTGAAGCTTTCTTT. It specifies CAVVANNMNTEAFF.

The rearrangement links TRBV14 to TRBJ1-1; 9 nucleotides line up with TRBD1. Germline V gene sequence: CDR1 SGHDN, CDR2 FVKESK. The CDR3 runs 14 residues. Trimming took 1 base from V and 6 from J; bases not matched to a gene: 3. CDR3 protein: CASSQVGTGSEAFF. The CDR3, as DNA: TGTGCCAGCAGCCAAGTGGGGACAGGGTCTGAAGCTTTCTTT. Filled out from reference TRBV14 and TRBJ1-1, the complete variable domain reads EAGVTQFPSHSVIEKGQTVTLRCDPISGHDNLYWYRRVMGKEIKFLLHFVKESKQDESGMPNNRFLAERTGGTYSTLKVQPAELEDSGVYFCASSQVGTGSEAFFGQGTRLTVV.

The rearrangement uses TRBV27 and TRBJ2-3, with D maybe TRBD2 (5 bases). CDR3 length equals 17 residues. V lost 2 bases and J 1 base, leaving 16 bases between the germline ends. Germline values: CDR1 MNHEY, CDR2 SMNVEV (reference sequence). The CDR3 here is CASSLVNLLGGTDTQYF. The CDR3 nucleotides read TGTGCCAGCAGTTTAGTAAATCTACTAGGAGGCACAGATACGCAGTATTTT.

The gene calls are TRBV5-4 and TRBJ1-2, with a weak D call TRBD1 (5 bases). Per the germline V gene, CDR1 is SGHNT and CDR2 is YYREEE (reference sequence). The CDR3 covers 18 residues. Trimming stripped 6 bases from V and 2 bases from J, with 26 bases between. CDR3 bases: TGTGCCAGCATCCAAAAAAAGGACGGGCCCCGGGGGAACTATGGCTACACCTTC. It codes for CASIQKKDGPRGNYGYTF.

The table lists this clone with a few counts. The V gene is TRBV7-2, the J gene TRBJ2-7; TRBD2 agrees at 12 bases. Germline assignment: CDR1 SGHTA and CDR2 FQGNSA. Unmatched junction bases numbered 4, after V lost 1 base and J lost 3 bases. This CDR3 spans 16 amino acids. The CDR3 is CASSLGTSGDLYEQYF. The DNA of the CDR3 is TGTGCCAGCAGCTTAGGGACTAGCGGGGACCTCTACGAGCAGTACTTC.

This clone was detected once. CDR3 DNA sequence: TGTGCCAGCGACATACTATACCAGCAGGGGATAGGTGGCTACACCTTC. Translating it yields CASDILYQQGIGGYTF. The genes are TRBV6-6 and TRBJ1-2; TRBD1 is a possible D gene (6 bases). Deletions cut 8 bases from V and 7 bases from J, with 26 bases between. The CDR3 sequence is 16 residues long. Germline V gives CDR1 MNHNY, CDR2 SVGAGI (reference sequence).

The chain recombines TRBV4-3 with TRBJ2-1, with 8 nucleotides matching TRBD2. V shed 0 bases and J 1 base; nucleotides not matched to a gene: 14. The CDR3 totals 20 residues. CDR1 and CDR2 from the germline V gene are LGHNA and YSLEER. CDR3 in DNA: TGCGCCAGCAGCCAAGATCCCGCCCTAGGCGGGGGGCGATCCTACAATGAGCAGTTCTTC. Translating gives CASSQDPALGGGRSYNEQFF.

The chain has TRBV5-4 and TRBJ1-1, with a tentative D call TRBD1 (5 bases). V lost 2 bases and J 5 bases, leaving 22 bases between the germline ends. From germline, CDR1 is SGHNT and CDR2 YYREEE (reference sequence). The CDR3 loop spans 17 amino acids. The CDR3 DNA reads TGTGCCAGCAGCTTAGTTTTTCGTCGGGGGGATGTTACTGAAGCTTTCTTT. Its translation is CASSLVFRRGDVTEAFF. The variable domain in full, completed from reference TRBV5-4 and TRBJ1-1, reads ETGVTQSPTHLIKTRGQQVTLRCSSQSGHNTVSWYQQALGQGPQFIFQYYREEENGRGNFPPRFSGLQFPNYSSELNVNALELDDSALYLCASSLVFRRGDVTEAFFGQGTRLTVV.

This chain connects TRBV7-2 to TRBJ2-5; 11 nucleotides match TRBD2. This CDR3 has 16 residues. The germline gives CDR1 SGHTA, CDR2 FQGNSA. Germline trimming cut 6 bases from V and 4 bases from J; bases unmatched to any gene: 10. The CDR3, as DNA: TGTGCCAGCAGGTTCGAGGGCCTAGCGGGAGGAGAGACCCAGTACTTC. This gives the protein CASRFEGLAGGETQYF. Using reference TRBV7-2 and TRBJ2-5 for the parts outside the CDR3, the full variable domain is GAGVSQSPSNKVTEKGKDVELRCDPISGHTALYWYRQSLGQGLEFLIYFQGNSAPDKSGLPSDRFSAERTGGSVSTLTIQRTQQEDSAVYLCASRFEGLAGGETQYFGPGTRLLVL.

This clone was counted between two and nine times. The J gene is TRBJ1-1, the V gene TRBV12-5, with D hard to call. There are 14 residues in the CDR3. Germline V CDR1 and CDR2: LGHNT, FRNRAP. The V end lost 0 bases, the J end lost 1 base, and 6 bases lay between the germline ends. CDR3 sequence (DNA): TGTGCTAGTGGTTTGGTAACGAGGAACACTGAAGCTTTCTTT. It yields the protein CASGLVTRNTEAFF.

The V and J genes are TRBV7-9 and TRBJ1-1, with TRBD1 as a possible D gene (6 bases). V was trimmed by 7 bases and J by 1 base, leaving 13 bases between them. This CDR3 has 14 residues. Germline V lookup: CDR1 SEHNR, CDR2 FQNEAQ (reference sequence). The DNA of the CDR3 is TGTGCCAGCATGAGGACAGCCCCGAACACTGAAGCTTTCTTT. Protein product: CASMRTAPNTEAFF.

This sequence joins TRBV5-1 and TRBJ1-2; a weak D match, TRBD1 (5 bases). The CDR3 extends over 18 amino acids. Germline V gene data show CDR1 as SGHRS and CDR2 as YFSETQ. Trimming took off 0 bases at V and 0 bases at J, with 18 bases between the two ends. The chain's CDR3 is CASSLEGPSFWANYGYTF. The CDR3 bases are TGCGCCAGCAGCTTGGAGGGGCCTTCGTTCTGGGCTAACTATGGCTACACCTTC. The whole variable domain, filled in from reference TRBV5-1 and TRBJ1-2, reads KAGVTQTPRYLIKTRGQQVTLSCSPISGHRSVSWYQQTPGQGLQFLFEYFSETQRNKGNFPGRFSGRQFSNSRSEMNVSTLELGDSALYLCASSLEGPSFWANYGYTFGSGTRLTVV.

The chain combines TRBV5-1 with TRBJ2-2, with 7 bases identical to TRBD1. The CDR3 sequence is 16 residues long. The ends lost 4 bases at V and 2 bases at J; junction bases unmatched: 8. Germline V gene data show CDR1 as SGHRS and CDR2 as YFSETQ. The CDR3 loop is CASSLPGQHNTGELFF. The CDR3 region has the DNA TGCGCCAGCAGCCTACCGGGACAGCATAACACCGGGGAGCTGTTTTTT. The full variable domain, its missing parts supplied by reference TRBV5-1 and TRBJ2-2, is KAGVTQTPRYLIKTRGQQVTLSCSPISGHRSVSWYQQTPGQGLQFLFEYFSETQRNKGNFPGRFSGRQFSNSRSEMNVSTLELGDSALYLCASSLPGQHNTGELFFGEGSRLTVL.

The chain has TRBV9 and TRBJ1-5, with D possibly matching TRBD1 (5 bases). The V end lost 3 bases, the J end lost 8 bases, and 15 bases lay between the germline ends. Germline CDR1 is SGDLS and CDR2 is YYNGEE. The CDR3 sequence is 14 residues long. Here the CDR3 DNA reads TGTGCCAGCAGCGGTCCGGGGGTGATGGAGCCCCAGCATTTT. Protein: CASSGPGVMEPQHF. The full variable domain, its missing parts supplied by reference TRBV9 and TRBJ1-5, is DSGVTQTPKHLITATGQRVTLRCSPRSGDLSVYWYQQSLDQGLQFLIQYYNGEERAKGNILERFSAQQFPDLHSELNLSSLELGDSALYFCASSGPGVMEPQHFGDGTRLSIL.

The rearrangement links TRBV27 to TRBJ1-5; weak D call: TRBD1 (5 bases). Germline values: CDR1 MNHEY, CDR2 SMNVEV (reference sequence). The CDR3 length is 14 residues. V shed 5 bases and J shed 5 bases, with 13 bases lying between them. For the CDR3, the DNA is TGTGCCAGCAGTCCAAGACAGCCCCATCAGCCCCAGCATTTT. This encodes CASSPRQPHQPQHF.